One sample yielded the 23 T cell receptor beta chains listed below, sequenced in a study of neurological immune-mediated disorders. Time point defined: longitudinal time-point 3. MiXCR, applied by TCRdb to the 5' RACE reads, yields one record per CDR3 protein. Found here are approximately 85,000 distinct CDR3 sequences, 4.3% of them singletons; the top ten hold more than 5%. Sequenced input: PBMCs. These receptors were collected from an older woman with multiple sclerosis.

The sample holds many counts of this clonotype. In DNA form, the CDR3 reads TGTGCCAGCAGCCCTGGGCGGACTCCATATGGCTACACCTTC. It translates to CASSPGRTPYGYTF. The gene calls are TRBV7-2 and TRBJ1-2; unclear D gene. In germline, CDR1 is SGHTA, CDR2 FQGNSA. The CDR3 sequence is 14 residues long. Trimming removed 5 bases from V and 5 bases from J, with 15 bases in between.

About this clonotype itself: A read error may explain this, as a much larger clone is one base away. This sequence joins TRBV20-1 and TRBJ1-1, with 8 bases identical to TRBD1. The germline gives CDR1 DFQATT, CDR2 SNEGSKA (reference sequence). The trim removed 3 bases at V and 0 bases at J, leaving 3 bases unmatched. The CDR3 covers 14 residues. In nucleotides, the CDR3 is TGCAGTGCTAGGCCGGACAGGGTGAACACTGAAGCTTTCTTT. It is translated as CSARPDRVNTEAFF.

This clonotype was picked up many times. The rearrangement uses TRBV10-3 and TRBJ1-1; no clear D. V was cut by 4 bases and J by 8 bases, with 11 bases left in between. The CDR3 sequence is 12 residues long. The germline CDR1 and CDR2 sequences are ENHRY and SYGVKD. The CDR3: CAISGRTAEAFF. The CDR3 DNA reads TGTGCCATCAGTGGTAGGACTGCGGAAGCTTTCTTT.

This clonotype was seen ten or more times. This rearrangement joins TRBV10-3 to TRBJ1-4; 7 nucleotides line up with TRBD1. This CDR3 comprises 15 residues. Germline V gives CDR1 ENHRY, CDR2 SYGVKD. The V and J ends lost 1 base and 6 bases, in that order; junction bases with no gene match: 5. CDR3 amino acids: CAISELGTVDEKLFF. The DNA of the CDR3 is TGTGCCATCAGTGAGTTAGGGACAGTGGATGAAAAACTGTTTTTT.

This clonotype was observed many times. J is TRBJ1-6 and V is TRBV20-1, with 8 positions matching TRBD1. The CDR3 runs to 15 residues. In germline, CDR1 is DFQATT, CDR2 SNEGSKA (reference sequence). The V segment lost 8 bases and the J segment 13 bases; nucleotides outside the gene matches: 19. The CDR3 region has the DNA TGCAGTACTCATAGGACAGGGTCTAGTGCGGATCCCCTCCACTTT. It yields the protein CSTHRTGSSADPLHF.

This clonotype showed up many times. V and J are TRBV7-8 and TRBJ1-2, with 8 bases lining up with TRBD1. The CDR3 runs 15 residues. The germline V gene encodes CDR1 SGHVS and CDR2 FQNEAQ. Trimming at V came to 0 bases and at J to 8 bases, leaving 8 bases not matched to a gene. As DNA, the CDR3 is TGTGCCAGCAGCTTAGCGGAAGGCAGGGGGCGAGGCTACACCTTC. The encoded protein is CASSLAEGRGRGYTF.

This clonotype was recorded many times. The chain couples TRBV11-1 to TRBJ1-6; possibly TRBD1 for D (6 bases). Germline V gene lookup returns CDR1 SGHAT and CDR2 FQDESV (reference sequence). With 3 bases removed from V and 6 bases from J, the gap between germline ends came to 6 bases. The CDR3 totals 13 residues. Written as DNA, the CDR3 is TGTGCCAGCAGCTTGGACAGTAATTCACCCCTCCACTTT. Translation gives CASSLDSNSPLHF.

This clonotype was detected ten times or more. The chain has TRBV20-1 and TRBJ2-7, with 9 bases fitting TRBD1. The CDR3 is made up of 14 amino acids. The junction had 2 bases not matched to a gene; V was cut back by 2 bases and J by 0 bases. In germline, CDR1 is DFQATT, CDR2 SNEGSKA (reference sequence). The CDR3 DNA follows: TGCAGTGCTAGACGACAGGGGGGCTCCTACGAGCAGTACTTC. Protein product: CSARRQGGSYEQYF.

This clonotype was found many times. This sequence joins TRBV20-1 and TRBJ1-1; no definite D call. Trimming cost V 3 bases and J 5 bases, with 10 bases left between them. Germline CDR1 is DFQATT and CDR2 is SNEGSKA (reference sequence). The CDR3 sequence is 12 residues long. The chain's CDR3 is CSASEMRTEAFF. CDR3 nucleotides: TGCAGTGCTAGCGAGATGAGGACTGAAGCTTTCTTT.

The sample holds many counts of this clonotype. The chain has TRBV12-3 or TRBV12-4 and TRBJ1-3, with TRBD1 matching 7 bases. After removal of 6 bases from V and 2 bases from J, the junction contained 7 bases not matched to a gene. The CDR3 runs 15 residues. DNA for the CDR3: TGTGCCAGCAGCGAGACAGGGAAAGCTGGAAACACCATATATTTT. As protein: CASSETGKAGNTIYF.

At least ten counts were recorded for this clonotype. V usage is TRBV7-8 and J usage is TRBJ1-1; 7 nucleotides align to TRBD1. The CDR3 loop spans 15 amino acids. CDR1 is SGHVS, CDR2 FQNEAQ, per germline. Trimming at V came to 2 bases and at J to 2 bases, leaving 5 bases not matched to a gene. CDR3 residues: CASSLKGQVNTEAFF. The DNA for the CDR3 is TGTGCCAGCAGCTTAAAAGGACAGGTTAACACTGAAGCTTTCTTT.

This clonotype came up many times. This chain connects TRBV7-9 to TRBJ1-6; D is unresolved. CDR1 is SEHNR and CDR2 is FQNEAQ in the germline V gene (reference sequence). Trimming took 8 bases from V and 0 from J, leaving 11 bases between them. This CDR3 comprises 15 residues. In DNA, the CDR3 is TGTGCCAGCGGACGGGGTAGCTCCTATAATTCACCCCTCCACTTT. Its translation is CASGRGSSYNSPLHF.

The sample holds many counts of this clonotype. One junction end does not reproduce the germline sequence, and a read error may be involved. The V call is TRBV5-1, the J call TRBJ2-3; no reliable D call. Germline-derived CDR1 and CDR2 are SGHRS and YFSETQ. The CDR3 has 18 amino acids. CDR3 sequence (DNA): TGCGCCAGCAGCATACGGCCGGGCGGCTTGGGAACTCGAAGTGCGTGGAATTTT. Translation gives CASSIRPGGLGTRSAWNF. Full variable domain (missing parts from reference TRBV5-1 and TRBJ2-3): KAGVTQTPRYLIKTRGQQVTLSCSPISGHRSVSWYQQTPGQGLQFLFEYFSETQRNKGNFPGRFSGRQFSNSRSEMNVSTLELGDSALYLCASSIRPGGLGTRSAWNFGPGTRLTVL.

This clonotype was counted at least ten times. This chain connects TRBV5-1 to TRBJ1-1; D remains unclear. The CDR3 extends over 13 amino acids. Germline CDR1 is SGHRS and CDR2 is YFSETQ. Trimming removed 4 bases from V and 6 bases from J, with 13 bases in between. The chain's CDR3 is CASSPGREAEAFF. The CDR3 bases are TGCGCCAGCAGCCCAGGCCGGGAAGCTGAAGCTTTCTTT.

This clonotype was detected ten times or more. The chain links TRBV2 to TRBJ1-1, with D tentatively TRBD1 (5 bases). The V gene's germline CDR1 is SNHLY and CDR2 FYNNEI. There are 14 residues in the CDR3. V lost 1 base and J lost 4, with 10 bases in between. CDR3 in DNA: TGTGCCAGCAGTGAAGAGACGGGGGGCACTGAAGCTTTCTTT. It codes for CASSEETGGTEAFF.

In its sample, this clonotype was seen many times. The chain links TRBV6-5 to TRBJ2-6, with 9 bases identical to TRBD1. Germline CDR1 and CDR2: MNHEY and SVGAGI. Trimming at V came to 4 bases and at J to 4 bases, leaving 8 bases not matched to a gene. The CDR3 spans 17 residues. The DNA of the CDR3 is TGTGCCAGCAGTTCACCCCGGGACAGGGTCGGGGCCAACGTCCTGACTTTC. This gives the protein CASSSPRDRVGANVLTF.

This clonotype was seen repeatedly, ten times or more. The chain links TRBV20-1 to TRBJ2-5, with 11 bases matching TRBD2. J was trimmed by 1 base and V by 6 bases; bases with no gene match: 10. The CDR3 consists of 16 residues. Germline CDR1 is DFQATT and CDR2 is SNEGSKA (reference sequence). DNA for the CDR3: TGCAGTGCAAACTACCTAGCGGGGGGAACCCAAGAGACCCAGTACTTC. Translated: CSANYLAGGTQETQYF.

The table lists this clonotype with many counts. This rearrangement joins TRBV12-3 or TRBV12-4 to TRBJ1-2; TRBD1 might be the D (5 bases). V gave up 1 base and J gave up 2 bases, with 5 bases separating them. The CDR3 covers 13 residues. The CDR3 DNA is TGTGCCAGCAGTTTAGGGGGCAACTATGGCTACACCTTC. This codes for CASSLGGNYGYTF.

This clonotype occurred many times. The J gene is TRBJ1-3, the V gene TRBV9; maybe TRBD1 (5 bases). V was pared by 0 bases and J by 4 bases, with 11 bases between. Germline V lookup: CDR1 SGDLS, CDR2 YYNGEE. There are 15 residues in the CDR3. The CDR3 DNA reads TGTGCCAGCAGCGTAGGAGGGGCAGTAGGAAACACCATATATTTT. It encodes CASSVGGAVGNTIYF.

This clonotype appeared many times. The chain recombines TRBV5-1 with TRBJ1-1; maybe TRBD1 (6 bases). Germline V gene sequence: CDR1 SGHRS, CDR2 YFSETQ. V gave up 0 bases and J gave up 4 bases, with 13 bases separating them. CDR3 length: 15 amino acids. CDR3 in amino acids: CASSLVPGEATEAFF. For the CDR3, the DNA is TGCGCCAGCAGCTTGGTTCCAGGGGAGGCCACTGAAGCTTTCTTT.

In this sample, this clonotype turned up many times. This rearrangement joins TRBV2 to TRBJ1-2; tentative D call: TRBD1 (5 bases). V was shortened by 5 bases and J by 6 bases, with 16 bases between the two germline ends. This CDR3 is 14 amino acids long. Germline CDR1 is SNHLY and CDR2 is FYNNEI. The CDR3 loop reads CASSSRGSSNGYTF. CDR3 sequence (DNA): TGTGCCAGCAGTTCTCGGGGCTCCTCAAATGGCTACACCTTC.

This clonotype showed up many times. The chain employs TRBV20-1 and TRBJ2-2; D possibly corresponds to TRBD1 (5 bases). V was pared by 5 bases and J by 4 bases, with 17 bases between. This CDR3 contains 15 residues. The germline CDR1 and CDR2 sequences are DFQATT and SNEGSKA (reference sequence). DNA of the CDR3: TGCAGTGCTTCTTATCGACAGACGGTCACCGGGGAGCTGTTTTTT. This encodes CSASYRQTVTGELFF.

The table lists this clonotype with many counts. CDR3 sequence reads: CASNQGGGTEAFF. In DNA form, the CDR3 reads TGTGCCAGCAATCAGGGGGGAGGCACTGAAGCTTTCTTT. The V call is TRBV12-3 or TRBV12-4, the J call TRBJ1-1, with 7 bases fitting TRBD1. J gave up 4 bases and V 7 bases, and 6 bases lay outside the gene matches. CDR3 length equals 13 residues.